The clone carrying this TCR beta chain was found many times. What it binds is not known. This CDR3 has 16 amino acids. From germline, CDR1 is SGHAT and CDR2 FQNNGV. V dropped 1 base and J dropped 3; count of bases not matched to a gene: 8. This record belongs to a study of response to subunit inactivated influenza vaccine. Overall study results and limits: The authors offered the suggestion that each seasonal influenza vaccination recruits few new T cells.

TCRdb analysed the RT-PCR reads with MiXCR anew, one entry per CDR3 protein. The sample carries around 520,000 distinct CDR3 sequences, roughly 10% recorded once. The starting material was PBMCs from blood, obtained on the day of vaccination. The V gene is TRBV11-2, the J gene TRBJ1-2; TRBD1 aligns across 7 bases. This TCR came from a man aged 45 to 65 who received an inactivated influenza vaccine. The CDR3 here is CASSLVGTAVHYGYTF. The CDR3 nucleotides are TGTGCCAGCAGCTTAGTTGGGACAGCGGTCCACTATGGCTACACCTTC.